This TCR beta chain was obtained from a study of blood T cell repertoires in COVID-19. The wider study: Sample material is recorded as cDNA or gDNA derived from T cells, B-cell-depleted T cells, or PBMCs.

Recruits, aged about 18 to 100 years, lived in 20 to 30 US areas. Researchers sorted participants into cohorts using their self-reported clinical history. As originally analysed: Amplification with reference gene primers provided the estimates of nucleated cell counts. Clones were sequenced by immunoSEQ multiplex PCR, and TCRdb holds only the in-frame ones, with some missing. D and trimming come from the DNA, and the V and J calls and clone size come from that table. The data contain around 190,000 clones, 86% of them singletons. This CDR3 has 16 amino acids. The germline CDR1 and CDR2 sequences are DFQATT and SNEGSKA (reference sequence). V dropped 3 bases and J dropped 6; count of bases not matched to a gene: 9.

Sequenced: PBMCs or T cells enriched from blood (not recorded which). This sequence was found in a middle-aged man with acute COVID-19. The J gene is TRBJ2-4, the V gene TRBV20-1; 12 nucleotides match TRBD2. This CDR3 is CSASLAGGPGVNIQYF. CDR3 DNA: TGCAGTGCTAGTCTAGCGGGAGGGCCAGGAGTAAACATTCAGTACTTC.